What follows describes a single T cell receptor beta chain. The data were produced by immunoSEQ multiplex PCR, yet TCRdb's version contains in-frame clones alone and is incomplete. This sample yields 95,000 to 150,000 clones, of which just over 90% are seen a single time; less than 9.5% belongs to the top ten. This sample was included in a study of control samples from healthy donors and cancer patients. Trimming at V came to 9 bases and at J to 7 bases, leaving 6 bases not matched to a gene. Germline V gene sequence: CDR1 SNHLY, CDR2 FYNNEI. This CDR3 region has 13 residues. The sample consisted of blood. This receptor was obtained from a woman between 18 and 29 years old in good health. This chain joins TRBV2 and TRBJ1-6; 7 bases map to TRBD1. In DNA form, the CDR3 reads TGTGCCAGTGCCGGGACAGTAAATTCACCCCTCCACTTT. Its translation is CASAGTVNSPLHF.